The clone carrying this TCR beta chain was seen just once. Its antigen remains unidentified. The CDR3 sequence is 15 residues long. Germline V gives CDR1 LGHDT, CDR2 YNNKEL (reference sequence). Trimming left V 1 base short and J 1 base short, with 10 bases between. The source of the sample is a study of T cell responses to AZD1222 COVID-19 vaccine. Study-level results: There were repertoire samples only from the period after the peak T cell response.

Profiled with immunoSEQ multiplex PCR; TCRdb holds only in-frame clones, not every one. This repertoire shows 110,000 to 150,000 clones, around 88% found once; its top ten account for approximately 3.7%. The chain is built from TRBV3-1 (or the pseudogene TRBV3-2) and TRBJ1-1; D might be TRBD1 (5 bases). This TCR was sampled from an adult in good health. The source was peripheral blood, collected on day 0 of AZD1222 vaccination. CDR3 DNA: TGTGCCAGCAGCCAAGTGAGCAGGGCGAACACTGAAGCTTTCTTT. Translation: CASSQVSRANTEAFF.